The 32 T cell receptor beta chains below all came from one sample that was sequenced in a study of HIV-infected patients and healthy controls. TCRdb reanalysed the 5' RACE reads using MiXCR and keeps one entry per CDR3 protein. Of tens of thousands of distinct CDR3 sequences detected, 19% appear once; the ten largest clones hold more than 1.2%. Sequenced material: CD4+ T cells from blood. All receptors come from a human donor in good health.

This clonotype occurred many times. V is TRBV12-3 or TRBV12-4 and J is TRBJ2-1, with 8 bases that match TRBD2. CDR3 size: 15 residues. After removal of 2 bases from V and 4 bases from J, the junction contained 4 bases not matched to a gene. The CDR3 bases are TGTGCCAGCAGTTTACTCGCGGGGGGATACAATGAGCAGTTCTTC. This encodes CASSLLAGGYNEQFF.

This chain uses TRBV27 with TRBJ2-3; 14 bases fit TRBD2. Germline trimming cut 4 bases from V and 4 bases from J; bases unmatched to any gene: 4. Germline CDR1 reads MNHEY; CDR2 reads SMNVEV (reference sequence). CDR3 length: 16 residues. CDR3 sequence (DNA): TGTGCCAGCAGTTCCCGACTAGCGGGGGGGCCAGATACGCAGTATTTT. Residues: CASSSRLAGGPDTQYF.

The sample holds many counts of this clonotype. CDR3 DNA: TGCGCCAGCAGCTTGGACGATGGTACCACTGAAGCTTTCTTT. Translating gives CASSLDDGTTEAFF. This rearrangement joins TRBV5-1 to TRBJ1-1, with unresolved D. Per the germline V gene, CDR1 is SGHRS and CDR2 is YFSETQ. Trimming cost V 0 bases and J 4 bases, with 10 bases left between them. The CDR3 sequence is 14 residues long.

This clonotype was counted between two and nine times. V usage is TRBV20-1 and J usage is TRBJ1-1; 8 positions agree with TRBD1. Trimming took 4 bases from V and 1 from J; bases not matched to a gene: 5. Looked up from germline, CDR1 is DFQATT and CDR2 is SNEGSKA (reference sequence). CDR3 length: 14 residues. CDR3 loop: CSANGQGRNTEAFF. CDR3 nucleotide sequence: TGCAGTGCTAATGGACAGGGCCGGAACACTGAAGCTTTCTTT.

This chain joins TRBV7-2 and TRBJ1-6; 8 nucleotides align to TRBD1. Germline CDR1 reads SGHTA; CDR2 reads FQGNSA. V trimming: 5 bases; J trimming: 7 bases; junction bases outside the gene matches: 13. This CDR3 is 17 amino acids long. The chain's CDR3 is CASSPRQGISPNSPLHF. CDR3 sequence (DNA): TGTGCCAGCAGCCCCAGACAGGGGATCTCGCCGAATTCACCCCTCCACTTT.

Here the CDR3 reads CASSRQGARANEKLFF. Here the CDR3 DNA reads TGTGCCAGCAGTAGACAGGGGGCCAGGGCTAATGAAAAACTGTTTTTT. This chain links TRBV7-8 with TRBJ1-4; 10 positions agree with TRBD1. The CDR3 spans 16 residues. Germline values: CDR1 SGHVS, CDR2 FQNEAQ. V gave up 6 bases and J gave up 3 bases; unmatched junction bases: 7.

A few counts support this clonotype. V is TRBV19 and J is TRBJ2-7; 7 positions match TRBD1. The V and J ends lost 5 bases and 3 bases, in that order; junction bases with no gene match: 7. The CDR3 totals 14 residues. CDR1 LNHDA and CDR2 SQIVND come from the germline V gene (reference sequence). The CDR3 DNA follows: TGTGCCAGTAGTCCACGGACAGGAGTCTACGAGCAGTACTTC. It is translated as CASSPRTGVYEQYF. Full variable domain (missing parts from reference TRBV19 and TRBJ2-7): DGGITQSPKYLFRKEGQNVTLSCEQNLNHDAMYWYRQDPGQGLRLIYYSQIVNDFQKGDIAEGYSVSREKKESFPLTVTSAQKNPTAFYLCASSPRTGVYEQYFGPGTRLTVT.

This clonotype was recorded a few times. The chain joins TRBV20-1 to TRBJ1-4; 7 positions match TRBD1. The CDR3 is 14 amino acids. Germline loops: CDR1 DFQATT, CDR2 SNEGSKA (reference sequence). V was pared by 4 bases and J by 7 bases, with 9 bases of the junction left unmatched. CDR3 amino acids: CSATPAGGGEKLFF. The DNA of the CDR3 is TGCAGTGCTACCCCCGCAGGGGGAGGTGAAAAACTGTTTTTT.

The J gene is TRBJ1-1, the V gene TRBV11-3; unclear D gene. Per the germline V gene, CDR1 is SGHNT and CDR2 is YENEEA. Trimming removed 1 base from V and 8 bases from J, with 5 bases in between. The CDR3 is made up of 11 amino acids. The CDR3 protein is CASSLAREAFF. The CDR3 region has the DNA TGTGCCAGCAGCTTAGCCAGAGAAGCTTTCTTT.

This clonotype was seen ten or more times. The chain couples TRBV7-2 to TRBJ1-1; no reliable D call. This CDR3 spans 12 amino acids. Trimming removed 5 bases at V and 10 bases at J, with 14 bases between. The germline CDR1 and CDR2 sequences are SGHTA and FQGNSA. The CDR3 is CASSRHLGSAFF. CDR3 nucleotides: TGTGCCAGCAGCCGTCATTTAGGTTCAGCTTTCTTT.

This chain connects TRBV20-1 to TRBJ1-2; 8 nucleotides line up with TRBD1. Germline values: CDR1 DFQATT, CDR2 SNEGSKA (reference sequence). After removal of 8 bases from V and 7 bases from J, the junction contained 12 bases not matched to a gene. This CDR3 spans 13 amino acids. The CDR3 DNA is TGCAGTCCTCGCCCAAGTACAGGGGGTGGCTACACCTTC. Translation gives CSPRPSTGGGYTF.

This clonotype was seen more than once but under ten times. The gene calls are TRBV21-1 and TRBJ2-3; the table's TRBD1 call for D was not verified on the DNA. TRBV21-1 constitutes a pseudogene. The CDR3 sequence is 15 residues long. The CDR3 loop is CASSLPGQDSYTQYF. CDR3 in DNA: TGTGCCAGCAGCCTCCCGGGACAGGATTCTTATACGCAGTATTTT.

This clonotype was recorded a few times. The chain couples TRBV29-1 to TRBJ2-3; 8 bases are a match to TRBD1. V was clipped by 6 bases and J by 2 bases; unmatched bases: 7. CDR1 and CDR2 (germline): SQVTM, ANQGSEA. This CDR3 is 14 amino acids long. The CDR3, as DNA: TGCAGCGTACGACAGGGGTCCGTCACAGATACGCAGTATTTT. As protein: CSVRQGSVTDTQYF.

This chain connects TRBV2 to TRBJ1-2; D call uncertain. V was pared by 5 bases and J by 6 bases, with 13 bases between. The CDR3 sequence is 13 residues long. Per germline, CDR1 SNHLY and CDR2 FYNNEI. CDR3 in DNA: TGTGCCAGCAGTCCCCAGGACGGTCATGGCTACACCTTC. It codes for CASSPQDGHGYTF.

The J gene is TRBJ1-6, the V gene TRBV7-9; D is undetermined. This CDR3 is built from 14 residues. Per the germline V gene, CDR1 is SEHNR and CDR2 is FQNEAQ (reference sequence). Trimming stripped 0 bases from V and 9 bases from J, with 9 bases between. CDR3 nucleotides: TGTGCCAGCAGCTTAGCGTTTCTCTTTTCACCCCTCCACTTT. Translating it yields CASSLAFLFSPLHF.

The CDR3 nucleotides read TGTGCCAGCAAACTAGCGGTCTCGGAGTACGAGCAGTACTTC. This codes for CASKLAVSEYEQYF. The V gene is TRBV12-3 or TRBV12-4, the J gene TRBJ2-7; 8 bases are shared with TRBD2. The trim removed 7 bases at V and 4 bases at J, leaving 9 bases unmatched. This CDR3 is built from 14 residues.

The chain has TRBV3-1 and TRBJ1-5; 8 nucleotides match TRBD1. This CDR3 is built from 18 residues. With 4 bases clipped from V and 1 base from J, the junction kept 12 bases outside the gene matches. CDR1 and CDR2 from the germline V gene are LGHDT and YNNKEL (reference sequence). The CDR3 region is CASSPGQGAGGSNQPQHF. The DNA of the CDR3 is TGTGCCAGCAGCCCCGGGCAGGGGGCAGGGGGGAGCAATCAGCCCCAGCATTTT. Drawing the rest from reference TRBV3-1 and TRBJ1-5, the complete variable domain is DTAVSQTPKYLVTQMGNDKSIKCEQNLGHDTMYWYKQDSKKFLKIMFSYNNKELIINETVPNRFSPKSPDKAHLNLHINSLELGDSAVYFCASSPGQGAGGSNQPQHFGDGTRLSIL.

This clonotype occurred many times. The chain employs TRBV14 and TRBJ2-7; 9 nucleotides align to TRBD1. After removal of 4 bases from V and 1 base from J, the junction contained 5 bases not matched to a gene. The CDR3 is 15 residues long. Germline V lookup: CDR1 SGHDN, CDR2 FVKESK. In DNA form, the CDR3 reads TGTGCCAGCAGCCGAGACAGGGGGTCTTCCTACGAGCAGTACTTC. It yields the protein CASSRDRGSSYEQYF.

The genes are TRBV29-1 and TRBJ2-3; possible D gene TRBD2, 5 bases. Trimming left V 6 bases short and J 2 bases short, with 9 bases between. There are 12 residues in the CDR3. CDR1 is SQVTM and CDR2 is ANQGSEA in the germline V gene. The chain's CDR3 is CSVRLSTDTQYF. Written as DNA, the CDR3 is TGCAGCGTCCGACTATCCACAGATACGCAGTATTTT.

This CDR3 is CASRKIDSNQPQHF. CDR3 DNA sequence: TGTGCCAGCAGAAAGATCGATAGCAATCAGCCCCAGCATTTT. This chain uses TRBV6-5 with TRBJ1-5; D not resolved. The CDR3 spans 14 residues. From germline, CDR1 is MNHEY and CDR2 SVGAGI. With 6 bases removed from V and 0 bases from J, the gap between germline ends came to 9 bases.

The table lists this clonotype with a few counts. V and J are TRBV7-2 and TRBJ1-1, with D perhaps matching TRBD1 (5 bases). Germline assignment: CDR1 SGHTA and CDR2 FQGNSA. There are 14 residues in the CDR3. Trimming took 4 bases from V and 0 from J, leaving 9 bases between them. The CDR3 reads CASSSGFMNTEAFF. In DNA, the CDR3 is TGTGCCAGCAGCTCAGGGTTCATGAACACTGAAGCTTTCTTT. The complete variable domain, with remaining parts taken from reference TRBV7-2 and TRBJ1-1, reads GAGVSQSPSNKVTEKGKDVELRCDPISGHTALYWYRQSLGQGLEFLIYFQGNSAPDKSGLPSDRFSAERTGGSVSTLTIQRTQQEDSAVYLCASSSGFMNTEAFFGQGTRLTVV.

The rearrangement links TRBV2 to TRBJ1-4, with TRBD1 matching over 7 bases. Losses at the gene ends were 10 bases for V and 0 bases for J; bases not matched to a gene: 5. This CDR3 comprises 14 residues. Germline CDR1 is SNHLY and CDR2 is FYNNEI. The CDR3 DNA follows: TGTGCCACCTCAGGGGGAGCAACTAATGAAAAACTGTTTTTT. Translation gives CATSGGATNEKLFF.

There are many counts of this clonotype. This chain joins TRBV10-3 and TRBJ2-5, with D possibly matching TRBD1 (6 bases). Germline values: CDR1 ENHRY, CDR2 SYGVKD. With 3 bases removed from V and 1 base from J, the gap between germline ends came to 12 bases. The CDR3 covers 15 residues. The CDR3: CAISDREGGQETQYF. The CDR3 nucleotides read TGTGCCATCAGTGATAGGGAAGGGGGCCAAGAGACCCAGTACTTC.

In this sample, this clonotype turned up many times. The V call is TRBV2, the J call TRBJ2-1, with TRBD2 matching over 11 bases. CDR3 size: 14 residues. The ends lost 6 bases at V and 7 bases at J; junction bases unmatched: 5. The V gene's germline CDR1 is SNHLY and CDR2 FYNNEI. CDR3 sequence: CASSNSGRANEQFF. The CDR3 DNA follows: TGTGCCAGCAGCAATAGCGGGAGGGCTAATGAGCAGTTCTTC.

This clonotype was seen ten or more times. The CDR3 spells CASSLWGSPGVYGYTF. For the CDR3, the DNA is TGTGCCAGCAGCTTATGGGGGAGCCCGGGCGTCTATGGCTACACCTTC. The J gene is TRBJ1-2, the V gene TRBV7-9, with a weak D call TRBD1 (5 bases). The V and J ends lost 2 bases and 4 bases respectively, with 17 bases between them. The germline gives CDR1 SEHNR, CDR2 FQNEAQ (reference sequence). The CDR3 totals 16 residues.

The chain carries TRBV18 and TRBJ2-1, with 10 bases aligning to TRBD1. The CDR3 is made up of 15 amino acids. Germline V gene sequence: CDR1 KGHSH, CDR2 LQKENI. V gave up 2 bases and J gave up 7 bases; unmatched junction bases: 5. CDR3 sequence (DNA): TGTGCCAGCTCACCAATCGGGACAGGGGTAAATGAGCAGTTCTTC. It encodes CASSPIGTGVNEQFF.

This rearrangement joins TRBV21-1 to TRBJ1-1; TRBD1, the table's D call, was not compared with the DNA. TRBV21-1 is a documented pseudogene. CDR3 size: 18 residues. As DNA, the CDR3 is TGTGCCAGCAGCAAAGTTGCGACAGGGGAGCGATTGGGCCCTGAAGCTTTCTTT. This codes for CASSKVATGERLGPEAFF.

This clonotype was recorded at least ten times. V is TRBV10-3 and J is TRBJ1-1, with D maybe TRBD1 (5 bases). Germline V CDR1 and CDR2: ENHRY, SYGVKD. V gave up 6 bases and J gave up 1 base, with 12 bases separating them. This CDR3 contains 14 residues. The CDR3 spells CAIRQQARNTEAFF. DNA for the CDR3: TGTGCCATCAGGCAACAGGCTCGGAACACTGAAGCTTTCTTT.

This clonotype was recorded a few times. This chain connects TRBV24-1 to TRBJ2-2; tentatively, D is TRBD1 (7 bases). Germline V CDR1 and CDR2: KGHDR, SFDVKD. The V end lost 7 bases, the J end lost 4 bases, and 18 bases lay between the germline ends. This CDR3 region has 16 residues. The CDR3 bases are TGTGCCACCAGCTGGGGGGACAGAGGGGCCACCGGGGAGCTGTTTTTT. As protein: CATSWGDRGATGELFF.

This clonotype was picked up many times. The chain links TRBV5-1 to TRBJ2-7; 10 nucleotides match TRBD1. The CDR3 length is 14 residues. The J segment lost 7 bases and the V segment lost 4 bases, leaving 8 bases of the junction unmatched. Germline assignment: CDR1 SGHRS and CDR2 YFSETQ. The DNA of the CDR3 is TGCGCCAGCAGCGAACCGGGACAGGGGCGGGAGCAGTACTTC. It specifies CASSEPGQGREQYF.

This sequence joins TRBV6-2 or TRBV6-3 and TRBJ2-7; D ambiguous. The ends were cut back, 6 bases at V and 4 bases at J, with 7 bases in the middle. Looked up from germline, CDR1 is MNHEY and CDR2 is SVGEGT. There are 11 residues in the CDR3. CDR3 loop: CASSRLYEQYF. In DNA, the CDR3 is TGTGCCAGCAGCAGGTTGTACGAGCAGTACTTC.

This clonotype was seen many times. The CDR3 coding sequence is TGTGCCAGCAGCTTAAGCGGGAGGGCCGGGGAGCTGTTTTTT. Its translation: CASSLSGRAGELFF. This chain uses TRBV7-2 with TRBJ2-2, with 10 bases aligning to TRBD2. Germline V gene lookup returns CDR1 SGHTA and CDR2 FQGNSA. Trimming cost V 2 bases and J 6 bases; bases outside gene matches: 0. This CDR3 spans 14 amino acids.